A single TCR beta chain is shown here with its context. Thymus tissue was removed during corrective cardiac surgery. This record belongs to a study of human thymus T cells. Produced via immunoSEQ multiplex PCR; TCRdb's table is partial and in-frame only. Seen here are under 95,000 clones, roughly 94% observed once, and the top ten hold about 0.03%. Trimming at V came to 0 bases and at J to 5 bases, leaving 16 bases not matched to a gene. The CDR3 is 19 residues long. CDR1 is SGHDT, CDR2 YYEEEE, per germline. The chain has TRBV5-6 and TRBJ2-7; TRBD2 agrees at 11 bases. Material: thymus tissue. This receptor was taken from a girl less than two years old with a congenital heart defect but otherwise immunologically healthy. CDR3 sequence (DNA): TGTGCCAGCAGCTTGGCCACTAGCGGGAGAAATTTCTGTCTCGACGAGCAGTACTTC. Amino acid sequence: CASSLATSGRNFCLDEQYF. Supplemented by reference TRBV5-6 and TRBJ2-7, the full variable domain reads DAGVTQSPTHLIKTRGQQVTLRCSPKSGHDTVSWYQQALGQGPQFIFQYYEEEERQRGNFPDRFSGHQFPNYSSELNVNALLLGDSALYLCASSLATSGRNFCLDEQYFGPGTRLTVT.